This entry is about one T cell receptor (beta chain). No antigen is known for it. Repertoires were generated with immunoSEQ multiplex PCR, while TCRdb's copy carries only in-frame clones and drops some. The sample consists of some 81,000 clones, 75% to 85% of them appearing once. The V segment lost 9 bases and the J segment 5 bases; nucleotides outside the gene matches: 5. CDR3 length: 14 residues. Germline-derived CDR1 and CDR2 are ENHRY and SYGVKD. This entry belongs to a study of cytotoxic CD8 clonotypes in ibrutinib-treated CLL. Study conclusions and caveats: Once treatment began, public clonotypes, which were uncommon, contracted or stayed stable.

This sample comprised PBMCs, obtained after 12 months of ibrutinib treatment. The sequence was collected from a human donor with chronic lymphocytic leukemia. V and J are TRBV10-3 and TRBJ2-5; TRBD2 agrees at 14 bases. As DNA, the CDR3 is TGTGCCATAGGGACTAGCGGGAGTTTTGAGACCCAGTACTTC. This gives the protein CAIGTSGSFETQYF.